A selection of T cell receptor beta chains follows, all from one sample in a study of technical replicates of blood from several donors. Sequencing was performed with immunoSEQ multiplex PCR; in TCRdb, only in-frame clones are kept and a portion is missing. The sample has roughly 85,000 clones, approximately 95% seen once. Sequenced sample: T cells isolated from PBMCs. The source of these receptors is a human donor in good health. Each CDR3 is given with its conserved first and last residue. The D gene is left open where the match is weak. Expanded clones are given a class, and other clones once, few, many or no size at all.

D	V	size	J	length	DNA	CDR3
-	TRBV6-4	once	TRBJ2-6	17	TGTGCCAGCAGTGACGGGCTTGGGGCCTCTGGGGCCAACGTCCTGACTTTC	CASSDGLGASGANVLTF
TRBD2	TRBV4-1	-	TRBJ2-5	17	TGCGCCAGCAGCCAAGAAAGGCTAGCGGGAGTTTCCGAGACCCAGTACTTC	CASSQERLAGVSETQYF
-	TRBV7-9	few	TRBJ1-2	13	TGTGCCAGCAGCACTACAGGGAACTATGGCTACACCTTC	CASSTTGNYGYTF
-	TRBV27	-	TRBJ1-5	15	TGTGCCAGCAGTTACCGGGGCGGGGTCAATCAGCCCCAGCATTTT	CASSYRGGVNQPQHF
TRBD2	TRBV13	-	TRBJ2-1	19	TGTGCCAGCAGCCACATGACTAGCGGGGCCCCTAGCTCCTACAATGAGCAGTTCTTC	CASSHMTSGAPSSYNEQFF
-	TRBV5-4	-	TRBJ1-1	15	TGTGCCAGCAGCTTGGGGAAGGCGGGGAGTACTGAAGCTTTCTTT	CASSLGKAGSTEAFF
TRBD1	TRBV28	-	TRBJ2-7	15	TGTGCCAGCACCCCCCCGGGACAGGCCTTCTACGAGCAGTACTTC	CASTPPGQAFYEQYF
-	TRBV5-1	-	TRBJ2-3	14	TGCGCCAGCAGCCAGGGGGGACACACAGATACGCAGTATTTT	CASSQGGHTDTQYF
-	TRBV11-3	-	TRBJ2-7	16	TGTGCCAGCAGCCCTAATCGACAGGATTCAATCTACGAGCAGTACTTC	CASSPNRQDSIYEQYF
-	TRBV7-9	-	TRBJ2-3	12	TGTGCCAGCAGCCGCGAACAGGATACGCAGTATTTT	CASSREQDTQYF